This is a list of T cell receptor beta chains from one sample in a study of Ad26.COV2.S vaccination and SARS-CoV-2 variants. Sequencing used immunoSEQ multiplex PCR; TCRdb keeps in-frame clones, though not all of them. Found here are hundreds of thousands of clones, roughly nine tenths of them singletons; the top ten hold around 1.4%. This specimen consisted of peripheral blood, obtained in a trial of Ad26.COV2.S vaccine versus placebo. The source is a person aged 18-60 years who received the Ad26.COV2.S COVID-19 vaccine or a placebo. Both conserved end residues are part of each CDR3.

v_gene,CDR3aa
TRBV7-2,CASSFDRGTEKLFF
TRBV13,CASSLLHGADTQYF
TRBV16,CASSQSSNHEKLFF
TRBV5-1,CASSSEGFTDTQYF
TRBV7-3,CATKPLEGPNTGELFF
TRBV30,CAWTPPGVDTEAFF
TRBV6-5,CASGGTVNTEAFF
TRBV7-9,CASSFYYTATDTQYF
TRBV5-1,CASNPSGANVLTF
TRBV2,CASSPHGVLDTEAFF
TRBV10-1,CASSGGGVYGYTF
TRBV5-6,CASSLKTTSSNEKLFF
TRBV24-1,CATSTGTALDNEQFF
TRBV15,CATSRGTGEGTFF
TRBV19,CASSIEKREGLNNEQFF
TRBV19,CASSMEGSYGYTF
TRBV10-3,CAISEPPSPQHF
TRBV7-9,CAVGAGLNTDTQYF
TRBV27,CASSLGTASEQYF
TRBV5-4,CASSSDTYGYTF
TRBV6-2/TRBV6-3,CASSYSGRGLNGYTF
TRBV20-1,CSASGSGANVLTF
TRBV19,CAIRTGAAGYTF
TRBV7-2,CASRVAANTGELFF
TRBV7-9,CASRYTSGANVLTF
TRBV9,CASSVREGARGETQYF
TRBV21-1,CASTRPRGAYYNEQFF
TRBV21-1,CASRGQPQHF
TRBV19,CASSFAHFQYF